The rows below give T cell receptor beta chains drawn from one sample of a study of blood T cell repertoires in COVID-19. The protocol was immunoSEQ multiplex PCR, while the TCRdb copy is restricted to in-frame clones and leaves out a portion. Of about 170,000 clones in the sample, 85% to 90% were seen once. The sequencing input was peripheral blood. The source of these receptors is a woman older than 75 in a cohort sampled during active or convalescent COVID-19. Each CDR3 is given with its conserved first and last residue. The order of the fields is D gene, clone size, V gene, J gene, CDR3 DNA, CDR3 protein. The D gene is left open where the match is weak. Part of the rows lack a size; the others show once, few, many or a class for expanded clones.

d_gene: NA; abundance: NA; v_gene: TRBV5-1; j_gene: TRBJ1-5; CDR3nt: TGCGCCAGCAGCTTGGATGTAAATCAGCCCCAGCATTTT; CDR3aa: CASSLDVNQPQHF
d_gene: NA; abundance: NA; v_gene: TRBV6-5; j_gene: TRBJ1-6; CDR3nt: TGTGCCAGCAGTTCAGGGGCTCTGGGGCTCCACTTT; CDR3aa: CASSSGALGLHF
d_gene: NA; abundance: NA; v_gene: TRBV6-1; j_gene: TRBJ1-2; CDR3nt: TGTGCCAGCAGTGAAATAGTCTATAGGGGCTATGGCTACACCTTC; CDR3aa: CASSEIVYRGYGYTF
d_gene: NA; abundance: NA; v_gene: TRBV28; j_gene: TRBJ2-7; CDR3nt: TGTGCCAGCAGTTTCCAGACAGCCTACTTGGGGGAGCAGTACTTC; CDR3aa: CASSFQTAYLGEQYF
d_gene: NA; abundance: once; v_gene: TRBV20-1; j_gene: TRBJ1-4; CDR3nt: TGCAGTGCTAGTAAACAGATTAATGAAAAACTGTTTTTT; CDR3aa: CSASKQINEKLFF
d_gene: NA; abundance: NA; v_gene: TRBV5-6; j_gene: TRBJ1-3; CDR3nt: TGTGCCAGCAGCTTCACGGGGGGCAGAGAGCTCGGAGTAAACACCATATATTTT; CDR3aa: CASSFTGGRELGVNTIYF
d_gene: TRBD1; abundance: NA; v_gene: TRBV2; j_gene: TRBJ1-6; CDR3nt: TGTGCCAGCAGCTTAGGGGACTGGACAGGGGTTGATTCACCCCTCCACTTT; CDR3aa: CASSLGDWTGVDSPLHF
d_gene: NA; abundance: NA; v_gene: TRBV5-6; j_gene: TRBJ2-3; CDR3nt: TGTGCCAGCAGCGACTTTATTAACACGTGGTACACAGATACGCAGTATTTT; CDR3aa: CASSDFINTWYTDTQYF
d_gene: TRBD1; abundance: NA; v_gene: TRBV5-1; j_gene: TRBJ1-4; CDR3nt: TGCGCCAGCAGCCCGGGACAGGGAGGAGAAAAACTGTTTTTT; CDR3aa: CASSPGQGGEKLFF
d_gene: NA; abundance: NA; v_gene: TRBV5-4; j_gene: TRBJ2-1; CDR3nt: TGTGCCAGCAGCTCCGATGGGGGGGCCCACAATGAGCAGTTCTTC; CDR3aa: CASSSDGGAHNEQFF
d_gene: NA; abundance: NA; v_gene: TRBV6-1; j_gene: TRBJ1-5; CDR3nt: TGTGCCAGCAGTGAAGCGCGGGGGGGGAGGGATCAGCCCCAGCATTTT; CDR3aa: CASSEARGGRDQPQHF
d_gene: TRBD1; abundance: NA; v_gene: TRBV11-3; j_gene: TRBJ2-3; CDR3nt: TGTGCCAGCAGCCCACCCACCGGGACAGGGACAGATACGCAGTATTTT; CDR3aa: CASSPPTGTGTDTQYF
d_gene: NA; abundance: NA; v_gene: TRBV27; j_gene: TRBJ2-2; CDR3nt: TGTGCCAGCAGTTTTATCGGCCAGGGTCCGAACACCGGGGAGCTGTTTTTT; CDR3aa: CASSFIGQGPNTGELFF
d_gene: NA; abundance: NA; v_gene: TRBV5-1; j_gene: TRBJ1-6; CDR3nt: TGCGCCAGCAGCTTGGGACAATCCGCGTCACCCCTCCACTTT; CDR3aa: CASSLGQSASPLHF
d_gene: NA; abundance: NA; v_gene: TRBV28; j_gene: TRBJ1-1; CDR3nt: TGTGCCAGCAGGGGGGCAGGGGTCAAAGCTTTCTTT; CDR3aa: CASRGAGVKAFF
d_gene: NA; abundance: NA; v_gene: TRBV10-2; j_gene: TRBJ2-5; CDR3nt: TGCGCCAGCAGTGAGTCGACATGGGAGACCCAGTACTTC; CDR3aa: CASSESTWETQYF
d_gene: TRBD1; abundance: NA; v_gene: TRBV5-5; j_gene: TRBJ1-2; CDR3nt: TGTGCCAGCAGCCCGGACAGGGGGTTCTATGGCTACACCTTC; CDR3aa: CASSPDRGFYGYTF
d_gene: TRBD1; abundance: NA; v_gene: TRBV7-8; j_gene: TRBJ1-1; CDR3nt: TGTGCCAGCAGCTTATTCGCCCGGGACAGGGAAGGGAGCACTGAAGCTTTCTTT; CDR3aa: CASSLFARDREGSTEAFF
d_gene: NA; abundance: NA; v_gene: TRBV3-1/TRBV3-2; j_gene: TRBJ1-2; CDR3nt: TGTGCCAGCAGCCAAGATCGCTCAGGGAACTATGGCTACACCTTC; CDR3aa: CASSQDRSGNYGYTF
d_gene: NA; abundance: NA; v_gene: TRBV6-1; j_gene: TRBJ1-5; CDR3nt: TGTGCCAGCAGTGAAGCTGGGAGGGTCAATCAGCCCCAGCATTTT; CDR3aa: CASSEAGRVNQPQHF
d_gene: NA; abundance: NA; v_gene: TRBV27; j_gene: TRBJ2-3; CDR3nt: TGTGCCAGCACGGACAGTGCTAGCACAGATACGCAGTATTTT; CDR3aa: CASTDSASTDTQYF
d_gene: TRBD2; abundance: once; v_gene: TRBV29-1; j_gene: TRBJ2-5; CDR3nt: TGCAGCGTCAGAGCCAGACTAGCGGGACCTCAAGAGACCCAGTACTTC; CDR3aa: CSVRARLAGPQETQYF
d_gene: NA; abundance: few; v_gene: TRBV2; j_gene: TRBJ2-2; CDR3nt: TGTGCCAGCAGTCTTGAGGGGACGGGGACTGGCACCGGGGAGCTGTTTTTT; CDR3aa: CASSLEGTGTGTGELFF
d_gene: NA; abundance: NA; v_gene: TRBV5-1; j_gene: TRBJ1-1; CDR3nt: TGCGCCAGCAGCTTCCAGGGAGGAGACACTGAAGCTTTCTTT; CDR3aa: CASSFQGGDTEAFF
d_gene: NA; abundance: NA; v_gene: TRBV9; j_gene: TRBJ2-1; CDR3nt: TGTGCCAGCAGCAACGGACAGCCGAGCTCCTACAATGAGCAGTTCTTC; CDR3aa: CASSNGQPSSYNEQFF
d_gene: NA; abundance: NA; v_gene: TRBV7-8; j_gene: TRBJ1-1; CDR3nt: TGTGCCAGCAGCTTAGCGGAGGGCTCCACTGAAGCTTTCTTT; CDR3aa: CASSLAEGSTEAFF
d_gene: TRBD1; abundance: once; v_gene: TRBV7-2; j_gene: TRBJ1-6; CDR3nt: TGTGCCAGCAGCCCACAGGGGTCTAATTCACCCCTCCACTTT; CDR3aa: CASSPQGSNSPLHF
d_gene: NA; abundance: few; v_gene: TRBV30; j_gene: TRBJ1-1; CDR3nt: TGTGCCTGGAGTCCCCCGACAGTTGAAGCTTTCTTT; CDR3aa: CAWSPPTVEAFF
d_gene: TRBD2; abundance: NA; v_gene: TRBV4-1; j_gene: TRBJ2-7; CDR3nt: TGCGCCAGCAGCCAAGACCCGGGGACTAGCGGGGGGCCCCTCGGCGAGCAGTACTTC; CDR3aa: CASSQDPGTSGGPLGEQYF
d_gene: TRBD1; abundance: NA; v_gene: TRBV11-2; j_gene: TRBJ1-6; CDR3nt: TGTGCCAGCACTGCCCAGGGGGCGCGGGGTTCACCCCTCCACTTT; CDR3aa: CASTAQGARGSPLHF
d_gene: TRBD1; abundance: NA; v_gene: TRBV7-9; j_gene: TRBJ2-7; CDR3nt: TGTGCCAGCAGCTTACTCGGGACAGTCTACGAGCAGTACTTC; CDR3aa: CASSLLGTVYEQYF
d_gene: NA; abundance: NA; v_gene: TRBV30; j_gene: TRBJ1-3; CDR3nt: TGTGCCGGAGATAGACTTTACTCTGGAAACACCATATATTTT; CDR3aa: CAGDRLYSGNTIYF
d_gene: NA; abundance: NA; v_gene: TRBV10-2; j_gene: TRBJ1-1; CDR3nt: TGCGCCAGTTCAGTGGACACTGAAGCTTTCTTT; CDR3aa: CASSVDTEAFF
d_gene: TRBD1; abundance: NA; v_gene: TRBV7-9; j_gene: TRBJ1-2; CDR3nt: TGTGCCAGCAGAGCCGCGACAGGGTTCCATGGCTACACCTTC; CDR3aa: CASRAATGFHGYTF
d_gene: NA; abundance: NA; v_gene: TRBV11-2; j_gene: TRBJ2-1; CDR3nt: TGTGCCAGCAGCACTATTCGTGGGGGGGCAGACAATGAGCAGTTCTTC; CDR3aa: CASSTIRGGADNEQFF